Each of the 17 T cell receptor beta chains below was sequenced from the same sample in a study of cytomegalovirus exposure and HLA in healthy donors (dated by TCRdb to 2017 to 2019). The library was produced with the immunoSEQ multiplex PCR assay. For the multiplex PCR, a mixture combining 60 forward primers for TCR Vbeta segments and 13 reverse primers for TCR Jbeta segments was used. Drawn from immuneACCESS, this table holds only the in-frame rearrangements with V and J called that TCRdb kept. Clones are partly lost; checked studies trace under half to an unresolved V gene and leave the rest unexplained. The sample yields over 90,000 clones; around 85% were counted once. Approximately 5.4% of the sample comes from the top ten. Sequencing was done on a sample of PBMCs. The source is a middle-aged man in good health and CMV-seropositive.

The chain uses TRBV9 and TRBJ2-2; D is uncertain. Germline V gene sequence: CDR1 SGDLS, CDR2 YYNGEE. The CDR3 extends over 17 amino acids. V gave up 0 bases and J gave up 1 base, with 13 bases separating them. DNA for the CDR3: TGTGCCAGCAGCGTAGCTACCGCAGGCCGGAACACCGGGGAGCTGTTTTTT. It encodes CASSVATAGRNTGELFF.

The chain carries TRBV25-1 and TRBJ2-1, with 11 bases that match TRBD2. The ends lost 1 base at V and 4 bases at J; junction bases unmatched: 3. The CDR3 is made up of 16 amino acids. Germline lookup yields CDR1 MGHDK and CDR2 SYGVNS. The CDR3 is CASSELGTSGYNEQFF. CDR3 DNA: TGTGCCAGCAGTGAATTAGGGACTAGCGGTTACAATGAGCAGTTCTTC.

The chain couples TRBV5-4 to TRBJ2-2, with D unresolved. Trimming stripped 2 bases from V and 0 bases from J, with 8 bases between. Germline assignment: CDR1 SGHNT and CDR2 YYREEE (reference sequence). The CDR3 consists of 15 residues. CDR3 sequence: CASSFYRTNTGELFF. CDR3 DNA sequence: TGTGCCAGCAGCTTTTACAGAACGAACACCGGGGAGCTGTTTTTT.

In DNA, the CDR3 is TGTGCCAGCAGTTTAAAGGGGGCAGGGAACTCCTACGAGCAGTACTTC. This gives the protein CASSLKGAGNSYEQYF. J is TRBJ2-7 and V is TRBV27, with 7 bases fitting TRBD1. From germline, CDR1 is MNHEY and CDR2 SMNVEV (reference sequence). This CDR3 comprises 16 residues. Trimming removed 2 bases from V and 0 bases from J; junction bases left unmatched: 7.

The chain is built from TRBV5-1 and TRBJ2-2; 8 positions agree with TRBD2. The CDR3 runs 18 residues. V was pared by 1 base and J by 3 bases, with 11 bases of the junction left unmatched. Germline V gene lookup returns CDR1 SGHRS and CDR2 YFSETQ. CDR3 in amino acids: CASSLRAGEAQYTGELFF. The DNA of the CDR3 is TGCGCCAGCAGCTTGCGAGCGGGAGAGGCCCAGTACACCGGGGAGCTGTTTTTT.

The genes are TRBV18 and TRBJ2-1; 9 nucleotides match TRBD1. J lost 5 bases, V lost 6 bases, and 11 bases had no gene match. This CDR3 comprises 16 residues. Germline assignment: CDR1 KGHSH and CDR2 LQKENI. CDR3 DNA: TGTGCCAGCTCCCCAACAGGAGGGACAGGGAACAATGAGCAGTTCTTC. Amino acids: CASSPTGGTGNNEQFF. Looking up the rest from reference TRBV18 and TRBJ2-1 gives the full variable domain: NAGVMQNPRHLVRRRGQEARLRCSPMKGHSHVYWYRQLPEEGLKFMVYLQKENIIDESGMPKERFSAEFPKEGPSILRIQQVVRGDSAAYFCASSPTGGTGNNEQFFGPGTRLTVL.

This chain joins TRBV19 and TRBJ2-3; a weak D match, TRBD2 (6 bases). Deletions cut 1 base from V and 4 bases from J, with 12 bases between. The CDR3 is 15 residues long. Germline V gene data show CDR1 as LNHDA and CDR2 as SQIVND (reference sequence). Written as DNA, the CDR3 is TGTGCCAGTAGTATAGGGGGCGGGGCTCCAGATACGCAGTATTTT. The encoded protein is CASSIGGGAPDTQYF.

The CDR3 region is CASSTSSGTANTEAFF. The CDR3 DNA follows: TGTGCCAGCAGCACCTCGTCCGGGACAGCAAACACTGAAGCTTTCTTT. The chain has TRBV9 and TRBJ1-1, with 7 positions matching TRBD1. V gave up 4 bases and J gave up 2 bases; unmatched junction bases: 11. The CDR3 extends over 16 amino acids. Germline V CDR1 and CDR2: SGDLS, YYNGEE.

The genes are TRBV7-9 and TRBJ1-2; 7 positions agree with TRBD1. The CDR3 covers 14 residues. With 7 bases clipped from V and 11 bases from J, the junction kept 16 bases outside the gene matches. CDR1 is SEHNR and CDR2 is FQNEAQ in the germline V gene (reference sequence). The CDR3 bases are TGTGCCAGCAATCTAAGGGACAGCGACAGGACATACACCTTC. Its translation is CASNLRDSDRTYTF.

This clone was seen just once. The rearrangement joins TRBV2 to TRBJ2-7; 8 bases fit TRBD2. The J segment lost 0 bases and the V segment lost 8 bases, leaving 6 bases of the junction unmatched. CDR1 and CDR2 from the germline V gene are SNHLY and FYNNEI. CDR3 length equals 14 residues. In DNA, the CDR3 is TGTGCCAGCCTACAGCGGGAGTCCTCCTACGAGCAGTACTTC. This codes for CASLQRESSYEQYF.

In this sample, this clone turned up a few times. V is TRBV27 and J is TRBJ2-3, with TRBD2 as a possible D gene (6 bases). The V gene's germline CDR1 is MNHEY and CDR2 SMNVEV (reference sequence). With 1 base removed from V and 5 bases from J, the gap between germline ends came to 7 bases. CDR3 length equals 13 residues. DNA for the CDR3: TGTGCCAGCAGTTTATTGGGGGGAGATACGCAGTATTTT. Protein sequence: CASSLLGGDTQYF.

Only one count was recorded for this clone. Here the CDR3 reads CASSLEGDTIDNEQFF. CDR3 DNA sequence: TGCGCCAGCAGCTTGGAGGGGGATACTATTGACAATGAGCAGTTCTTC. The rearrangement uses TRBV5-1 and TRBJ2-1; D possibly corresponds to TRBD1 (6 bases). The CDR3 sequence is 16 residues long. Trimming shortened V by 0 bases and J by 5 bases, and 15 bases separated the two germline ends. CDR1 and CDR2 (germline): SGHRS, YFSETQ. Together with reference TRBV5-1 and TRBJ2-1, the CDR3 gives the full variable domain: KAGVTQTPRYLIKTRGQQVTLSCSPISGHRSVSWYQQTPGQGLQFLFEYFSETQRNKGNFPGRFSGRQFSNSRSEMNVSTLELGDSALYLCASSLEGDTIDNEQFFGPGTRLTVL.

The chain joins TRBV1 to TRBJ2-5; TRBD2, the D gene given by the table, was not confirmed from the DNA. TRBV1 is recorded as a pseudogene. The length of the CDR3 is 15 residues. The CDR3 reads CTSSLTPDSRETQYF. Here the CDR3 DNA reads TGCACCAGCAGCCTAACACCGGACTCTCGGGAGACCCAGTACTTC.

The chain combines TRBV5-1 with TRBJ2-1, with TRBD1 matching over 12 bases. The CDR3 extends over 16 amino acids. CDR1 and CDR2 from the germline V gene are SGHRS and YFSETQ. V lost 5 bases to trimming and J lost 10 bases; unmatched junction nucleotides: 13. CDR3 loop: CASRVGTGGLGPEQFF. The CDR3 DNA reads TGCGCCAGCAGGGTGGGGACAGGGGGCTTGGGACCGGAGCAGTTCTTC.

J is TRBJ1-1 and V is TRBV5-6; D unresolved. Germline V CDR1 and CDR2: SGHDT, YYEEEE. Between the trimmed V and J ends, which lost 1 base and 2 bases, there was a span of 12 bases. CDR3 size: 15 residues. The CDR3 protein is CASSLRLTRNTEAFF. The CDR3 DNA follows: TGTGCCAGCAGCTTGCGATTAACACGTAACACTGAAGCTTTCTTT.

The rearrangement links TRBV28 to TRBJ2-3; 8 bases are a match to TRBD2. Germline assignment: CDR1 MDHEN and CDR2 SYDVKM. The CDR3 is 14 residues long. J was trimmed by 4 bases and V by 6 bases; bases with no gene match: 6. The CDR3 DNA is TGTGCCAGCAGCCGCGGGGGGTCTGCAGATACGCAGTATTTT. Protein product: CASSRGGSADTQYF.

The chain joins TRBV27 to TRBJ1-2; 9 bases are shared with TRBD1. The junction had 14 bases not matched to a gene; V was cut back by 4 bases and J by 8 bases. Per germline, CDR1 MNHEY and CDR2 SMNVEV (reference sequence). The CDR3 contains 16 residues. This chain's CDR3 is CASSSPTGTGYGGYTF. The CDR3 DNA reads as TGTGCCAGCAGTTCTCCTACCGGGACAGGGTATGGCGGCTACACCTTC.